This is a list of T cell receptor beta chains from one sample in a study of T cells in Graves' hyperthyroidism and ophthalmopathy. MiXCR, run by TCRdb on the multiplex PCR reads, gives a single entry per CDR3 protein. The table lists roughly 360,000 distinct CDR3 sequences, approximately 13% of them singletons. The sequencing sample was made of blood. The receptors here all came from a man under 40 with Graves' hyperthyroidism that later progressed to Graves' ophthalmopathy. The CDR3 runs from the conserved cysteine through the conserved F or W. A D gene is named only where the DNA matches it firmly. The listing skips clone size in some rows; elsewhere it reads once, few, many or a size class.

d_gene: .; j_gene: TRBJ2-2; abundance: few; v_gene: TRBV5-1; CDR3nt: TGCGCCAGCAGCTTAGACCTTGGGGGCACCGGGGAGCTGTTTTTT; CDR3aa: CASSLDLGGTGELFF
d_gene: TRBD1; j_gene: TRBJ1-3; abundance: many; v_gene: TRBV27; CDR3nt: TGTGCCAGCAGTCGCGGGACAGTTGGAAACACCATATATTTT; CDR3aa: CASSRGTVGNTIYF
d_gene: .; j_gene: TRBJ2-1; abundance: many; v_gene: TRBV12-3/TRBV12-4; CDR3nt: TGTGCCAGCAGCAAAACAGGGTGGGGCGGGGGCCTCTCCTACAATGAGCAGTTCTTC; CDR3aa: CASSKTGWGGGLSYNEQFF
d_gene: TRBD1; j_gene: TRBJ1-6; abundance: many; v_gene: TRBV6-6; CDR3nt: TGTGCCAGCAGTTACTTTTGGGACAGGGATTCACCCCTCCACTTT; CDR3aa: CASSYFWDRDSPLHF
d_gene: .; j_gene: TRBJ2-1; abundance: many; v_gene: TRBV12-5; CDR3nt: TGTGCTAGTGGTTTCAGTCCAGGAGGGGGACGGTACAATGAGCAGTTCTTC; CDR3aa: CASGFSPGGGRYNEQFF
d_gene: TRBD1; j_gene: TRBJ2-3; abundance: many; v_gene: TRBV5-1; CDR3nt: TGCGCCAGCAGCCAATGGACAGGGCCCACAGATACGCAGTATTTT; CDR3aa: CASSQWTGPTDTQYF
d_gene: .; j_gene: TRBJ1-5; abundance: .; v_gene: TRBV3-1; CDR3nt: TGTGCCAGCAGCCAAAGGGGAATGACGCAGCCCCAGCATTTT; CDR3aa: CASSQRGMTQPQHF
d_gene: TRBD1; j_gene: TRBJ1-1; abundance: many; v_gene: TRBV20-1; CDR3nt: TGCAGTGCTATACCGACAGGGAGGAACACTGAAGCTTTCTTT; CDR3aa: CSAIPTGRNTEAFF
d_gene: .; j_gene: TRBJ1-3; abundance: few; v_gene: TRBV20-1; CDR3nt: TGCAGTGCCCGGACCGAAGGCTCTGGAAACACCATATATTTT; CDR3aa: CSARTEGSGNTIYF
d_gene: .; j_gene: TRBJ2-7; abundance: few; v_gene: TRBV18; CDR3nt: TGTGCCAGCTCACCTCCGGGACATACCTACGAGCAGTACTTC; CDR3aa: CASSPPGHTYEQYF
d_gene: TRBD2; j_gene: TRBJ2-5; abundance: few; v_gene: TRBV4-1; CDR3nt: TGCGCCAGCAGCCTGGTGGGGACTAGCCGAGAGACCCAGTACTTC; CDR3aa: CASSLVGTSRETQYF
d_gene: .; j_gene: TRBJ2-3; abundance: many; v_gene: TRBV12-3/TRBV12-4; CDR3nt: TGTGCCAGCAGTTTTAACACAGATACGCAGTATTTT; CDR3aa: CASSFNTDTQYF
d_gene: .; j_gene: TRBJ1-5; abundance: many; v_gene: TRBV6-2/TRBV6-3; CDR3nt: TGTGCCAGCAGCTACCGGGGCGATCAGCCCCAGCATTTT; CDR3aa: CASSYRGDQPQHF
d_gene: TRBD2; j_gene: TRBJ2-7; abundance: few; v_gene: TRBV9; CDR3nt: TGTGCCAGCAGCGTCCGGGGGGGCCGGTTGGATGAGCAGTACTTC; CDR3aa: CASSVRGGRLDEQYF
d_gene: .; j_gene: TRBJ1-4; abundance: many; v_gene: TRBV20-1; CDR3nt: TGCAGTGCTAGAGACAGCCGCGGGACTAATGAAAAACTGTTTTTT; CDR3aa: CSARDSRGTNEKLFF